This T cell receptor (beta chain) was recorded in a study of PD-1 blockade in mismatch repair-deficient tumors. PCR or immunohistochemistry showed mismatch repair deficiency in every enrolled patient. The method was immunoSEQ multiplex PCR; TCRdb's version includes in-frame clones alone and lacks a portion of them. The sample holds 25,000 to 30,000 clones; 84% are singletons and the top ten take under 3.5%. The CDR3 extends over 14 amino acids. CDR1 is SGHNT and CDR2 is YYREEE in the germline V gene (reference sequence). The germline V and J ends were trimmed by 4 bases and 3 bases, with 13 bases remaining between them. The study's findings and limits: Rapid post-treatment expansion, then contraction, generally preceding radiologic response, marked tumor-resident clones.

This clone was detected only once. The antigen remains unidentified. The sequence derives from an adult with mismatch repair-deficient cancer. This rearrangement joins TRBV5-4 to TRBJ2-5; D may be TRBD1 (5 bases). The input for sequencing was PBMCs, taken before pembrolizumab treatment. The CDR3 loop is CASSLALGEETQYF. CDR3 DNA: TGTGCCAGCAGCCTGGCGCTAGGGGAAGAGACCCAGTACTTC.